This TCR beta chain was identified in a study of shared clonotypes between healthy human individuals. From germline, CDR1 is GTSNPN and CDR2 SVGIG (reference sequence). The CDR3 runs 14 residues. Trimming shortened V by 4 bases and J by 3 bases, and 14 bases separated the two germline ends. This clone has a single count. What it binds is unknown. Whole-study findings and limits: When naive CD4 clonotypes were compared across four donors, about 4.8% were shared. Non-shared clonotypes had lower generation probabilities than clonotypes shared by all four sorted-subset donors.

Negatively enriched CD4+ T cells were divided by CD45RA into naive and memory. TCRdb keeps only in-frame clones here, not all; method: immunoSEQ multiplex PCR. The table includes a few hundred thousand clones, roughly 70% detected once. Input material: memory CD4+ T cells sorted from blood. Stated subset: CD45RA-negative fraction. The genes are TRBV30 and TRBJ2-3; a possible D gene is TRBD1 (6 bases). This receptor was taken from a man in his thirties or forties in good health. This CDR3 reads CAWNFRGGTDTQYF. CDR3 coding DNA: TGTGCCTGGAACTTCAGGGGTGGGACAGATACGCAGTATTTT.